Reported below is one TCR beta chain. The data belong to a study of T cells in Graves' hyperthyroidism and ophthalmopathy. Amplification yielded TCR beta CDR3 regions, with RNA transcripts as the source. The HTBI primer set drove a first-round RT-PCR of the TCR CDR3. A single record per CDR3 protein comes from TCRdb applying MiXCR to the multiplex PCR reads. The sample includes 500,000 to 600,000 distinct CDR3 sequences, under 60% of them seen just once. The CDR3 contains 15 residues. Trimming pared 5 bases from V and 5 bases from J, leaving 16 bases between. This sequence was found in an adult woman with Graves' disease, either hyperthyroidism or ophthalmopathy (not recorded which). The sample taken for sequencing was peripheral blood or thyroid tissue (not recorded which). V usage is TRBV12-3 or TRBV12-4 and J usage is TRBJ1-5; D perhaps matches TRBD1 (5 bases). This CDR3 reads CASSETGTIYQPQHF. CDR3 in DNA: TGTGCCAGCAGTGAAACCGGGACGATTTATCAGCCCCAGCATTTT.